The 27 T cell receptor beta chains in this list originate from one sample, sequenced in a study of blood T cell repertoires in COVID-19. Sequencing was performed with immunoSEQ multiplex PCR; in TCRdb, only in-frame clones are kept and a portion is missing. The table lists a few hundred thousand clones, 85% to 90% of them singletons. Sequencing input: PBMCs or T cells enriched from blood (not recorded which). Receptor source: a man younger than 30 who had recovered from COVID-19.

As concerns this clone: One end of the junction is discordant with germline, which a read error may explain. This same CDR3 is encoded by further DNA sequences in the sample. CDR3: CASSQGGGWLQPQHF. The CDR3 DNA follows: TGTGCCAGCAGTCAAGGCGGGGGTTGGCTCCAGCCCCAGCATTTT. The V gene is TRBV4-2, the J gene TRBJ1-5, with a tentative D call TRBD1 (5 bases). This CDR3 region has 15 residues. CDR1 and CDR2 (germline): LGHNA, YNFKEQ.

The rearrangement uses TRBV3-1 (or the pseudogene TRBV3-2) and TRBJ1-2; a weak D match, TRBD1 (5 bases). This CDR3 contains 11 residues. V lost 8 bases, J lost 4 bases, and 8 bases lay in between. Germline V lookup: CDR1 LGHDT, CDR2 YNNKEL (reference sequence). The DNA for the CDR3 is TGTGCCAGCGGCGACAGCTATGGCTACACCTTC. This gives the protein CASGDSYGYTF.

The chain uses TRBV5-4 and TRBJ1-4; 9 bases align to TRBD1. V shed 4 bases and J 8 bases; nucleotides not matched to a gene: 9. Germline CDR1 and CDR2: SGHNT and YYREEE (reference sequence). CDR3 length: 15 amino acids. The CDR3 DNA reads TGTGCCAGCAGCGCCGCCGGGACAGGGAGCGAAAAACTGTTTTTT. Its protein product is CASSAAGTGSEKLFF. The complete variable domain, with remaining parts taken from reference TRBV5-4 and TRBJ1-4, reads ETGVTQSPTHLIKTRGQQVTLRCSSQSGHNTVSWYQQALGQGPQFIFQYYREEENGRGNFPPRFSGLQFPNYSSELNVNALELDDSALYLCASSAAGTGSEKLFFGSGTQLSVL.

The chain uses TRBV3-1 (or the pseudogene TRBV3-2) and TRBJ2-3; D call uncertain. The germline gives CDR1 LGHDT, CDR2 YNNKEL (reference sequence). Trimming cost V 3 bases and J 2 bases, with 9 bases left between them. The CDR3 is made up of 14 amino acids. The CDR3 DNA reads as TGTGCCAGCAGCCACTCAGGAATCACAGATACGCAGTATTTT. Its protein is CASSHSGITDTQYF.

V is TRBV11-3 and J is TRBJ2-5; 7 bases agree with TRBD2. The V gene's germline CDR1 is SGHNT and CDR2 YENEEA. CDR3 length: 15 residues. The ends lost 1 base at V and 4 bases at J; junction bases unmatched: 6. This CDR3 is CASSLGQTSRETQYF. The CDR3 bases are TGTGCCAGCAGCTTAGGACAGACTAGCAGAGAGACCCAGTACTTC. Filled out from reference TRBV11-3 and TRBJ2-5, the complete variable domain reads EAGVVQSPRYKIIEKKQPVAFWCNPISGHNTLYWYLQNLGQGPELLIRYENEEAVDDSQLPKDRFSAERLKGVDSTLKIQPAELGDSAVYLCASSLGQTSRETQYFGPGTRLLVL.

The chain links TRBV24-1 to TRBJ1-2, with 12 bases fitting TRBD1. CDR1 is KGHDR, CDR2 SFDVKD, per germline. The ends lost 4 bases at V and 7 bases at J; junction bases unmatched: 12. The CDR3 extends over 17 amino acids. For the CDR3, the DNA is TGTGCCACCAGTGACCCTGGGACAGGGGGCGCTTTAGGTGGCTACACCTTC. Its translation: CATSDPGTGGALGGYTF.

The rearrangement links TRBV6-5 to TRBJ2-7; possibly TRBD1 for D (5 bases). CDR3 length: 11 amino acids. CDR1 is MNHEY and CDR2 is SVGAGI in the germline V gene. The V gene lost 2 bases and the J gene lost 10 bases, with 9 bases spanning the gap. DNA for the CDR3: TGTGCCAGCAGTTACGGGCAGGGACAGTACTTC. Protein product: CASSYGQGQYF.

V usage is TRBV15 and J usage is TRBJ1-1; D is unclear. Per the germline V gene, CDR1 is LNHNV and CDR2 is YYDKDF (reference sequence). V was shortened by 5 bases and J by 1 base, with 8 bases between the two germline ends. The CDR3 length is 13 residues. DNA for the CDR3: TGTGCCACCAGCGGCCGGGAGAACACTGAAGCTTTCTTT. Amino acid sequence: CATSGRENTEAFF. Based on the CDR3 plus reference TRBV15 and TRBJ1-1, the full variable domain is DAMVIQNPRYQVTQFGKPVTLSCSQTLNHNVMYWYQQKSSQAPKLLFHYYDKDFNNEADTPDNFQSRRPNTSFCFLDIRSPGLGDTAMYLCATSGRENTEAFFGQGTRLTVV.

This clone was detected only once. The CDR3 DNA sequence: TGCGCCAGCAGCGGGGGACAGGGGTTGAACACTGAAGCTTTCTTT. Residues: CASSGGQGLNTEAFF. The chain combines TRBV5-1 with TRBJ1-1; 10 nucleotides align to TRBD1. Germline loops: CDR1 SGHRS, CDR2 YFSETQ. The CDR3 contains 15 residues. Trimming removed 4 bases from V and 0 bases from J; junction bases left unmatched: 3.

V gene TRBV5-4 combines with J gene TRBJ2-5; weak D call: TRBD2 (5 bases). The length of the CDR3 is 12 residues. V lost 5 bases, J lost 5 bases, and 10 bases lay in between. CDR1 and CDR2 (germline): SGHNT, YYREEE (reference sequence). The CDR3 sequence is CASSRGGETQYF. CDR3 nucleotides: TGTGCCAGCAGTCGGGGTGGGGAGACCCAGTACTTC. Full variable domain (missing parts from reference TRBV5-4 and TRBJ2-5): ETGVTQSPTHLIKTRGQQVTLRCSSQSGHNTVSWYQQALGQGPQFIFQYYREEENGRGNFPPRFSGLQFPNYSSELNVNALELDDSALYLCASSRGGETQYFGPGTRLLVL.

The chain combines TRBV3-1 (or the pseudogene TRBV3-2) with TRBJ2-6; D not resolved. The length of the CDR3 is 15 residues. Between the trimmed V and J ends, which lost 6 bases and 0 bases, there was a span of 9 bases. The V gene's germline CDR1 is LGHDT and CDR2 YNNKEL (reference sequence). CDR3 in DNA: TGTGCCAGCAGACCACAGAACTCTGGGGCCAACGTCCTGACTTTC. Translation: CASRPQNSGANVLTF.

The V and J genes are TRBV29-1 and TRBJ2-1, with TRBD2 as a possible D gene (5 bases). Looked up from germline, CDR1 is SQVTM and CDR2 is ANQGSEA. This CDR3 spans 11 amino acids. Between the trimmed V and J ends, which lost 2 bases and 13 bases, there was a span of 12 bases. Written as DNA, the CDR3 is TGCAGCGTTGAAATCGGGGAGTGTCAGTTCTTC. It translates to CSVEIGECQFF.

This sequence joins TRBV10-1 and TRBJ2-1; D might be TRBD1 (5 bases). The V gene lost 3 bases and the J gene lost 0 bases, with 15 bases spanning the gap. This CDR3 comprises 17 residues. Germline CDR1 and CDR2: WNHNN and SYGVQD (reference sequence). The DNA for the CDR3 is TGCGCCAGCAGTGATATGGGGCATACGAGCTCCTACAATGAGCAGTTCTTC. It codes for CASSDMGHTSSYNEQFF.

CDR3 sequence reads: CASSQGGQGGEKLFF. The CDR3 DNA is TGTGCCAGCAGCCAAGGGGGACAGGGAGGTGAAAAACTGTTTTTT. V is TRBV3-1 (or the pseudogene TRBV3-2) and J is TRBJ1-4; 9 bases agree with TRBD1. Germline values: CDR1 LGHDT, CDR2 YNNKEL (reference sequence). This CDR3 has 15 amino acids. V shed 1 base, J shed 7 bases, and the junction held 4 bases outside the gene matches.

This chain uses TRBV7-2 with TRBJ2-5; 11 bases fit TRBD2. This CDR3 comprises 16 residues. Germline CDR1 SGHTA, CDR2 FQGNSA. V shed 7 bases and J 5 bases; nucleotides not matched to a gene: 12. The CDR3 coding sequence is TGTGCCAGCATGCCAACCGTTAGCGGGGGGGGTGAGACCCAGTACTTC. Translating gives CASMPTVSGGGETQYF. Combining the CDR3 with reference TRBV7-2 and TRBJ2-5 gives the whole variable domain GAGVSQSPSNKVTEKGKDVELRCDPISGHTALYWYRQSLGQGLEFLIYFQGNSAPDKSGLPSDRFSAERTGGSVSTLTIQRTQQEDSAVYLCASMPTVSGGGETQYFGPGTRLLVL.

The J gene is TRBJ2-1, the V gene TRBV9; 10 bases are a match to TRBD2. The CDR3 covers 16 residues. In germline, CDR1 is SGDLS, CDR2 YYNGEE. V lost 2 bases, J lost 7 bases, and 9 bases stayed unmatched. The chain's CDR3 is CASSVSGGANLNEQFF. The CDR3 region has the DNA TGTGCCAGCAGCGTCAGCGGGGGGGCGAATCTTAATGAGCAGTTCTTC.

This sequence joins TRBV19 and TRBJ2-1; 9 bases map to TRBD2. The CDR3 spans 15 residues. Germline CDR1 LNHDA, CDR2 SQIVND (reference sequence). The junction had 12 bases not matched to a gene; V was cut back by 7 bases and J by 8 bases. CDR3 amino acids: CASKRVAGGPHEQFF. The DNA for the CDR3 is TGTGCCAGTAAACGGGTTGCGGGAGGGCCCCATGAGCAGTTCTTC.

This chain joins TRBV9 and TRBJ1-4, with TRBD1 matching 7 bases. Trimming removed 4 bases from V and 5 bases from J; junction bases left unmatched: 8. Germline V gene lookup returns CDR1 SGDLS and CDR2 YYNGEE. The CDR3 runs 15 residues. This CDR3 reads CASSSRQGSNEKLFF. The CDR3 nucleotides are TGTGCCAGCAGCTCTCGACAGGGCTCGAATGAAAAACTGTTTTTT.

The chain employs TRBV28 and TRBJ2-4; 7 nucleotides match TRBD1. Trimming at V came to 6 bases and at J to 6 bases, leaving 8 bases not matched to a gene. Germline assignment: CDR1 MDHEN and CDR2 SYDVKM. This CDR3 has 14 residues. The CDR3 here is CASRLTGVGNIQYF. In nucleotides, the CDR3 is TGTGCCAGCAGGTTAACAGGGGTGGGAAACATTCAGTACTTC.

The chain has TRBV2 and TRBJ1-1; 8 nucleotides line up with TRBD1. Germline lookup yields CDR1 SNHLY and CDR2 FYNNEI. The ends lost 2 bases at V and 2 bases at J; junction bases unmatched: 13. The CDR3 is 18 amino acids. The CDR3 DNA is TGTGCCAGCAGTGAACATAGGGTGAGCGACAGGGGAAACACTGAAGCTTTCTTT. This encodes CASSEHRVSDRGNTEAFF.

In its sample, this clone was seen a few times. CDR3: CSVRGNRMKGGYTF. The DNA of the CDR3 is TGCAGCGTTCGCGGCAATAGGATGAAAGGTGGCTACACCTTC. J is TRBJ1-2 and V is TRBV29-1; D is undetermined. The V end lost 5 bases, the J end lost 7 bases, and 20 bases lay between the germline ends. The CDR3 runs to 14 residues. From germline, CDR1 is SQVTM and CDR2 ANQGSEA.

The chain links TRBV25-1 to TRBJ2-1; D is ambiguous. Trimming removed 2 bases from V and 4 bases from J, with 12 bases in between. The CDR3 spans 15 residues. Germline CDR1 reads MGHDK; CDR2 reads SYGVNS. The CDR3 sequence: CASSEKTRAYNEQFF. The CDR3 DNA reads TGTGCCAGCAGTGAAAAGACTCGAGCTTACAATGAGCAGTTCTTC.

The chain recombines TRBV29-1 with TRBJ2-4; D uncertain. Trimming stripped 7 bases from V and 0 bases from J, with 13 bases between. The CDR3 covers 14 residues. In germline, CDR1 is SQVTM, CDR2 ANQGSEA. CDR3 in DNA: TGCAGCGGCTTGAGACTGGGAGCCAAAAACATTCAGTACTTC. Protein: CSGLRLGAKNIQYF.

The chain is built from TRBV28 and TRBJ1-4, with 7 nucleotides matching TRBD1. CDR1 MDHEN and CDR2 SYDVKM come from the germline V gene. This CDR3 comprises 13 residues. The junction had 6 bases not matched to a gene; V was cut back by 6 bases and J by 8 bases. As DNA, the CDR3 is TGTGCCAGCAGCCGCGACAGGGCGGAAAAACTGTTTTTT. This encodes CASSRDRAEKLFF. Together with reference TRBV28 and TRBJ1-4, the CDR3 gives the full variable domain: DVKVTQSSRYLVKRTGEKVFLECVQDMDHENMFWYRQDPGLGLRLIYFSYDVKMKEKGDIPEGYSVSREKKERFSLILESASTNQTSMYLCASSRDRAEKLFFGSGTQLSVL.

The chain is built from TRBV7-2 and TRBJ1-1; D not certain. The CDR3 sequence is 14 residues long. V was shortened by 3 bases and J by 3 bases, with 11 bases between the two germline ends. Germline V gene sequence: CDR1 SGHTA, CDR2 FQGNSA. The CDR3 loop reads CASSFGLGDTEAFF. CDR3 bases: TGTGCCAGCAGCTTCGGGTTGGGAGACACTGAAGCTTTCTTT.

This chain links TRBV5-1 with TRBJ2-3; 9 positions match TRBD2. In germline, CDR1 is SGHRS, CDR2 YFSETQ. The CDR3 totals 16 residues. Trimming at V came to 1 base and at J to 1 base, leaving 4 bases not matched to a gene. CDR3 sequence: CASSLLAGRGTDTQYF. The DNA for the CDR3 is TGCGCCAGCAGCTTGCTAGCGGGGAGGGGCACAGATACGCAGTATTTT.

V usage is TRBV5-6 and J usage is TRBJ2-7; 9 nucleotides align to TRBD1. V was pared by 5 bases and J by 3 bases, with 9 bases of the junction left unmatched. The CDR3 totals 15 residues. Germline CDR1 SGHDT, CDR2 YYEEEE. For the CDR3, the DNA is TGTGCCAGCAGGCTAAGGGGACAGGGTAACTACGAGCAGTACTTC. Translated: CASRLRGQGNYEQYF.